This T cell receptor (beta chain) was retrieved from a study of cytomegalovirus exposure and HLA in healthy donors. Study details: Prior work identified under 130 million unique TCR beta sequences in 190 million or so T cells.

A multiplex PCR was run with 60 Vbeta primers and 13 Jbeta primers. Only in-frame clones appear in the TCRdb table, and some are missing; sequencing was by immunoSEQ multiplex PCR. This sample's table has just over 200,000 clones. Worth noting for this clone: Its antigen remains unknown.

This CDR3 has 16 residues. The germline V gene encodes CDR1 MGHRA and CDR2 YSYEKL. The V gene lost 3 bases and the J gene lost 2 bases, with 11 bases spanning the gap. Findings and limits, study-wide: Immune exposure was documented only through CMV serostatus. For most TCR beta V segments, an earlier analysis put the productive rate at about 87% or about 30% of the time. A list of approximately 160 TCR beta chains associated with cytomegalovirus was given.

The chain couples TRBV4-1 to TRBJ2-6, with D possibly matching TRBD1 (6 bases). This clonotype originated in a girl aged 2 to 9 in good health and CMV-seropositive. The sequenced sample was PBMCs. DNA of the CDR3: TGCGCCAGCAGCCACGCCGACAGGACTGGGGCCAACGTCCTGACTTTC. Amino acids: CASSHADRTGANVLTF.